This TCR beta chain emerged from a study of human T cells and chemical hapten exposure. Study-wide context: The study traced per-sample TCR yield variation mainly to small differences in pooled library volumes. Study observations and caveats: The study found that DPC sensitization did not change TCRs above 1 in 1000 frequency.

With 5 bases removed from V and 1 base from J, the gap between germline ends came to 8 bases. The CDR3 has 14 amino acids. This clonotype occurred a few times. The antigen remains undetermined. This sample's time point: healthy volunteer bleed at 2 weeks. Total RNA extraction was carried out from unfractionated whole blood. Individual cDNA molecules each carried unique molecular identifiers attached by the library. Under the authors' procedure: Across samples, TCR counts had a median of 95,638 and ranged from roughly 23,224 to 700,000. One entry per CDR3 protein results from TCRdb running MiXCR on the RACE reads. The V and J calls and clone size are TCRdb's, not the authors'. The sample includes roughly 46,000 distinct CDR3 sequences, approximately 4.8% of them seen just once.

The chain employs TRBV12-3 or TRBV12-4 and TRBJ2-2, with D perhaps given as TRBD1 or TRBD2 (6 bases each). What was sequenced was whole blood. The receptor was isolated from a human donor in good health. Some clones in this sample may be carry-over from other donors' samples. CDR3: CASSAGQNTGELFF. The CDR3 DNA follows: TGTGCCAGCAGTGCGGGACAGAACACCGGGGAGCTGTTTTTT.